Detailed here is one T cell receptor beta chain. Its antigen is still unknown. The CDR3 sequence is 16 residues long. Trimming pared 3 bases from V and 1 base from J, leaving 15 bases between. CDR1 and CDR2 (germline): SEHNR, FQNEAQ (reference sequence). Here immunoSEQ multiplex PCR was the method, and the copy in TCRdb shows in-frame clones only, minus some. The sample lists 3,000 to 4,000 clones; around 83% were seen once. The data were taken from a study of T cell repertoires in ileal Crohn's disease. Study results and limitations: Sorted CD8 T cells held more high-frequency clones than CD4.

This sequence originates from an adult with Crohn's disease. The source material was ileal tissue. This chain links TRBV7-9 with TRBJ1-1; D may be TRBD1 (5 bases). This CDR3 reads CASSLGPGGENTEAFF. The CDR3 nucleotides read TGTGCCAGCAGCTTGGGACCTGGAGGGGAGAACACTGAAGCTTTCTTT. The whole variable domain, filled in from reference TRBV7-9 and TRBJ1-1, reads DTGVSQNPRHKITKRGQNVTFRCDPISEHNRLYWYRQTLGQGPEFLTYFQNEAQLEKSRLLSDRFSAERPKGSFSTLEIQRTEQGDSAMYLCASSLGPGGENTEAFFGQGTRLTVV.